The 30 T cell receptor beta chains presented below share a single source sample, sequenced in a study of shared clonotypes between healthy human individuals (TCRdb year 2020). The library came from the immunoSEQ multiplex PCR assay. As stored in TCRdb, this immuneACCESS dataset retains in-frame rearrangements with V and J assigned. A fraction of the clones does not appear; measured against another copy, unresolved V genes explain less than half of the discrepancy, and the remainder lacks a known reason. Present in this sample are hundreds of thousands of clones, around 74% of which were seen just once. The top ten clonotypes cover 1.5% to 2% of the sample. Sequencing was carried out using memory CD4+ T cells sorted from blood. This specimen's cell subset or site label, per the study, means: CD45RA-negative fraction. All receptors derive from a woman aged 25-40 years in good health.

CDR3 amino acids: CASSSAGVETQYF. CDR3 coding DNA: TGTGCCAGCAGTTCAGCGGGAGTTGAGACCCAGTACTTC. V is TRBV27 and J is TRBJ2-5, with 8 nucleotides matching TRBD2. The CDR3 contains 13 residues. Germline V gives CDR1 MNHEY, CDR2 SMNVEV (reference sequence). With V trimmed by 4 bases and J by 5 bases, 3 bases remained unmatched.

As DNA, the CDR3 is TGTGCCAGTAGTTCGACCAGGGATCAGCCCCAGCATTTT. It encodes CASSSTRDQPQHF. The chain combines TRBV19 with TRBJ1-5; TRBD1 might be the D (5 bases). Germline V gene data show CDR1 as LNHDA and CDR2 as SQIVND (reference sequence). V was clipped by 5 bases and J by 5 bases, with 10 bases between them. This CDR3 spans 13 amino acids.

The genes are TRBV7-2 and TRBJ2-2, with D perhaps matching TRBD1 (6 bases). Trimming left V 5 bases short and J 6 bases short, with 10 bases between. The CDR3 consists of 13 residues. Germline CDR1 reads SGHTA; CDR2 reads FQGNSA. This chain's CDR3 is CASSVRTAGELFF. In nucleotides, the CDR3 is TGTGCCAGCAGCGTACGGACAGCCGGGGAGCTGTTTTTT.

This sequence joins TRBV4-1 and TRBJ2-1; the D gene is possibly TRBD1 (6 bases). Germline V gene sequence: CDR1 MGHRA, CDR2 YSYEKL. Trimming cost V 1 base and J 12 bases, with 10 bases left between them. CDR3 length equals 12 residues. The CDR3 DNA sequence: TGCGCCAGCAGCCAAGCCTTAGGGGGGCAGTTCTTC. This translates into CASSQALGGQFF.

The chain links TRBV27 to TRBJ2-1, with D uncertain. The germline V gene has CDR1 MNHEY and CDR2 SMNVEV (reference sequence). The CDR3 has 15 residues. Trimming took off 5 bases at V and 0 bases at J, with 11 bases between the two ends. The CDR3 region has the DNA TGTGCCAGCAGTCCACGGCGGAACTCCTACAATGAGCAGTTCTTC. Translated: CASSPRRNSYNEQFF.

The table lists this clone with many counts. The genes are TRBV21-1 and TRBJ2-5; the table names TRBD2, a call not compared with the DNA. TRBV21-1 represents a pseudogene. The CDR3 sequence is 17 residues long. The CDR3 DNA is TGTGCCAGCAGCAAAGACCCTAGGCTAGCGGGAGTGGTGACCCAGTACTTC. Its protein product is CASSKDPRLAGVVTQYF.

Notes on this clone: Other DNA sequences from this sample encode an identical CDR3 as well. This chain connects TRBV2 to TRBJ2-7; no clear D. The CDR3 consists of 11 residues. Germline CDR1 SNHLY, CDR2 FYNNEI. The V end was cut by 4 bases, the J end by 4 bases, with 5 bases between. Here the CDR3 reads CASSVFYEQYF. The CDR3 nucleotides read TGTGCCAGCAGTGTGTTTTACGAGCAGTACTTC.

The chain links TRBV5-6 to TRBJ1-3, with D uncertain. Trimming shortened V by 1 base and J by 0 bases, and 8 bases separated the two germline ends. The CDR3 contains 15 residues. The germline V gene has CDR1 SGHDT and CDR2 YYEEEE. The CDR3 sequence: CASSLYSHSGNTIYF. CDR3 DNA sequence: TGTGCCAGCAGCTTGTACAGCCACTCTGGAAACACCATATATTTT.

On this clone itself: This sequence may be a read error, since a much larger clone differs from it by one base. Other DNA sequences in this specimen translate into the identical CDR3. This rearrangement joins TRBV11-1 to TRBJ2-1; 8 nucleotides align to TRBD1. V lost 4 bases, J lost 3 bases, and 2 bases stayed unmatched. Germline assignment: CDR1 SGHAT and CDR2 FQDESV (reference sequence). This CDR3 is built from 14 residues. CDR3: CASSSGQGYNEQFF. The CDR3 DNA follows: TGTGCCAGCAGCTCAGGACAGGGCTACAATGAGCAGTTCTTC.

This chain joins TRBV28 and TRBJ2-7, with 11 nucleotides matching TRBD2. This CDR3 has 14 residues. Trimming cost V 9 bases and J 1 base; bases outside gene matches: 5. The germline V gene has CDR1 MDHEN and CDR2 SYDVKM. CDR3 in DNA: TGTGCCAGTGTGACTAGCGGGACTTCCTACGAGCAGTACTTC. Amino acids: CASVTSGTSYEQYF.

A remark on this clone: Other DNA sequences in the same sample also yield this CDR3. The chain joins TRBV11-3 to TRBJ2-3; D perhaps matches TRBD2 (6 bases). CDR1 SGHNT and CDR2 YENEEA come from the germline V gene. CDR3 length: 14 amino acids. Trimming left V 4 bases short and J 2 bases short, with 10 bases between. CDR3: CASSSPGLTDTQYF. CDR3 in DNA: TGTGCCAGCAGCTCCCCGGGACTCACAGATACGCAGTATTTT.

This clone occurred once. The chain uses TRBV5-4 and TRBJ1-1; 8 bases map to TRBD1. The CDR3 loop spans 15 amino acids. Germline V gives CDR1 SGHNT, CDR2 YYREEE (reference sequence). The trim removed 2 bases at V and 7 bases at J, leaving 10 bases unmatched. As DNA, the CDR3 is TGTGCCAGCAGCTTACAGGGGGTGCCCAATATTGAAGCTTTCTTT. It yields the protein CASSLQGVPNIEAFF.

The J gene is TRBJ1-5, the V gene TRBV19, with a possible D match to TRBD1 (5 bases). CDR3 length: 15 amino acids. V lost 3 bases and J 2 bases, leaving 11 bases between the germline ends. Per germline, CDR1 LNHDA and CDR2 SQIVND (reference sequence). The CDR3 loop is CASSIQGTGNQPQHF. CDR3 bases: TGTGCCAGTAGTATCCAGGGAACGGGCAATCAGCCCCAGCATTTT.

The CDR3 region is CASSTSKARQPQHF. The CDR3 DNA sequence: TGTGCCAGTAGTACCTCCAAGGCGCGTCAGCCCCAGCATTTT. This chain uses TRBV19 with TRBJ1-5; D gene unclear. V was trimmed by 4 bases and J by 6 bases, leaving 13 bases between them. From germline, CDR1 is LNHDA and CDR2 SQIVND (reference sequence). The CDR3 has 14 residues. Full variable domain (rest looked up from reference TRBV19 and TRBJ1-5): DGGITQSPKYLFRKEGQNVTLSCEQNLNHDAMYWYRQDPGQGLRLIYYSQIVNDFQKGDIAEGYSVSREKKESFPLTVTSAQKNPTAFYLCASSTSKARQPQHFGDGTRLSIL.

CDR3 in amino acids: CASSLGTYEQYF. The CDR3 DNA is TGTGCCAGCAGCTTAGGCACCTACGAGCAGTACTTC. V usage is TRBV11-3 and J usage is TRBJ2-7; D is undetermined. The germline V gene encodes CDR1 SGHNT and CDR2 YENEEA. Trimming left V 1 base short and J 2 bases short, with 3 bases between. The length of the CDR3 is 12 residues.

The chain joins TRBV6-5 to TRBJ2-7; 9 positions agree with TRBD2. The CDR3 has 15 residues. Germline assignment: CDR1 MNHEY and CDR2 SVGAGI. V lost 6 bases to trimming and J lost 3 bases; unmatched junction nucleotides: 9. The CDR3 region has the DNA TGTGCCAGCAGCATTAGCGGGAGTCTCAACTACGAGCAGTACTTC. This gives the protein CASSISGSLNYEQYF.

This chain uses TRBV28 with TRBJ1-1; maybe TRBD1 (6 bases). V lost 6 bases and J lost 4, with 15 bases in between. The CDR3 is 14 amino acids. The germline CDR1 and CDR2 sequences are MDHEN and SYDVKM. CDR3 protein: CASRPQGVRTEAFF. The CDR3 coding sequence is TGTGCCAGCAGGCCACAGGGTGTGCGCACTGAAGCTTTCTTT.

The chain is built from TRBV2 and TRBJ1-3; 8 bases fit TRBD1. V was clipped by 3 bases and J by 1 base; unmatched bases: 2. This CDR3 is 15 amino acids long. Germline V gives CDR1 SNHLY, CDR2 FYNNEI. The CDR3 sequence is CASSDRGRSGNTIYF. The CDR3 DNA is TGTGCCAGCAGTGACAGGGGGCGATCTGGAAACACCATATATTTT.

The chain carries TRBV4-2 and TRBJ1-4; 10 bases map to TRBD1. V trimming: 3 bases; J trimming: 8 bases; junction bases outside the gene matches: 6. The V gene's germline CDR1 is LGHNA and CDR2 YNFKEQ. This CDR3 is built from 15 residues. CDR3: CASSQAGTGEEKLFF. In DNA, the CDR3 is TGTGCCAGCAGCCAGGCCGGGACAGGGGAGGAAAAACTGTTTTTT.

Concerning this clone: Possible read error: a much larger clone is one base away. V gene TRBV7-3 combines with J gene TRBJ2-3; D remains ambiguous. The CDR3 covers 14 residues. Germline V CDR1 and CDR2: SGHTA, FQGTGA. V lost 2 bases, J lost 2 bases, and 8 bases lay in between. CDR3 region: CASSLGRNTDTQYF. Here the CDR3 DNA reads TGTGCCAGCAGCTTAGGAAGGAACACAGATACGCAGTATTTT.

This rearrangement joins TRBV29-1 to TRBJ2-1, with 7 bases matching TRBD2. The germline CDR1 and CDR2 sequences are SQVTM and ANQGSEA. J gave up 5 bases and V 3 bases, and 16 bases lay outside the gene matches. CDR3 length equals 17 residues. The CDR3 loop reads CSVDVAPGLAENNEQFF. The DNA of the CDR3 is TGCAGCGTTGATGTAGCCCCGGGCCTAGCGGAAAACAATGAGCAGTTCTTC.

This sequence joins TRBV19 and TRBJ1-5, with D perhaps matching TRBD1 (5 bases). Germline V gene data show CDR1 as LNHDA and CDR2 as SQIVND (reference sequence). This CDR3 comprises 16 residues. Between the trimmed V and J ends, which lost 3 bases and 2 bases, there was a span of 14 bases. The CDR3 is CASSIGASLRNQPQHF. CDR3 DNA: TGTGCCAGTAGTATCGGGGCGAGCCTGCGCAATCAGCCCCAGCATTTT.

The chain carries TRBV6-6 and TRBJ1-1; tentative D call: TRBD1 (5 bases). The germline V gene has CDR1 MNHNY and CDR2 SVGAGI (reference sequence). V was cut by 4 bases and J by 5 bases, with 20 bases left in between. The CDR3 covers 16 residues. CDR3 coding DNA: TGTGCCAGCAGTTCCGCGGACACGGACCAATGGACTGAAGCTTTCTTT. Encoded protein: CASSSADTDQWTEAFF.

This chain uses TRBV2 with TRBJ1-1, with a possible D match to TRBD1 (5 bases). This CDR3 region has 14 residues. Germline CDR1 reads SNHLY; CDR2 reads FYNNEI. Trimming pared 5 bases from V and 2 bases from J, leaving 12 bases between. The CDR3 DNA sequence: TGTGCCAGCAGTCAGGACGGGGGAAACACTGAAGCTTTCTTT. Its translation is CASSQDGGNTEAFF.

V gene TRBV6-6 combines with J gene TRBJ1-1, with 10 bases that match TRBD1. CDR1 is MNHNY, CDR2 SVGAGI, per germline (reference sequence). V was clipped by 2 bases and J by 3 bases; unmatched bases: 3. The CDR3 consists of 15 residues. This CDR3 is CASSYRQGADTEAFF. CDR3 coding DNA: TGTGCCAGCAGTTACCGACAGGGGGCGGACACTGAAGCTTTCTTT.

This chain joins TRBV7-8 and TRBJ2-7, with 14 positions matching TRBD2. The V segment lost 5 bases and the J segment 7 bases; nucleotides outside the gene matches: 7. CDR3 size: 15 residues. CDR1 and CDR2 (germline): SGHVS, FQNEAQ. The CDR3 loop is CASSPGLAGAWEQYF. CDR3 sequence (DNA): TGTGCCAGCAGCCCGGGACTAGCGGGGGCCTGGGAGCAGTACTTC.

The V gene is TRBV7-6, the J gene TRBJ2-2, with 7 positions matching TRBD1. Unmatched junction bases numbered 7, after V lost 1 base and J lost 5 bases. The CDR3 totals 16 residues. From germline, CDR1 is SGHVS and CDR2 FNYEAQ. In nucleotides, the CDR3 is TGTGCCAGCAGCTTAGTCGGGACAGTTACGACCGGGGAGCTGTTTTTT. Protein product: CASSLVGTVTTGELFF.

The sample holds many counts of this clone. J is TRBJ2-7 and V is TRBV10-2, with 9 positions matching TRBD1. This CDR3 comprises 13 residues. V was pared by 6 bases and J by 5 bases, with 5 bases of the junction left unmatched. CDR1 and CDR2 from the germline V gene are WSHSY and SAAADI. CDR3 nucleotide sequence: TGCGCCAGCAGCACAGGGGGCAGTGACGAGCAGTACTTC. Protein product: CASSTGGSDEQYF.

This chain joins TRBV2 and TRBJ2-5; weak D call: TRBD2 (6 bases). The ends were cut back, 6 bases at V and 2 bases at J, with 19 bases in the middle. The CDR3 is 16 amino acids. The germline CDR1 and CDR2 sequences are SNHLY and FYNNEI. CDR3 residues: CASRRTNLNQQETQYF. CDR3 DNA: TGTGCCAGCAGGAGGACTAACCTAAACCAGCAAGAGACCCAGTACTTC.

In the case of this clone: Other DNA sequences in the sample encode the same CDR3. This rearrangement joins TRBV28 to TRBJ2-1; 12 positions match TRBD1. Germline CDR1 is MDHEN and CDR2 is SYDVKM. J gave up 7 bases and V 6 bases, and 7 bases lay outside the gene matches. This CDR3 is 15 amino acids long. DNA for the CDR3: TGTGCCAGCAGGTCCGGGACAGGGGGCAGGAATGAGCAGTTCTTC. As protein: CASRSGTGGRNEQFF.